A selection of T cell receptor beta chains follows, all from one sample in a study of T-cell memory formation after mild COVID-19. TCRdb independently ran MiXCR on the 5' RACE reads; one entry per CDR3 protein. Of about 260,000 distinct CDR3 sequences listed, under 20% are singletons. Sample: PBMCs or a T cell subset sorted from them (not recorded which). Receptor source: a man aged 18 to 29 who had mild COVID-19 (a few samples of this study predate the infection). Cell type and time point are not known. Each CDR3 is given with its conserved first and last residue. D genes are given only for firm matches. Expanded clones get a size class; other rows say once, few or many, or leave the size out.

v_call: TRBV7-9; d_call: TRBD1; clone_size: NA; j_call: TRBJ2-7; cdr3_aa: CASRPGQGEGSEEQYF; cdr3_nt: TGTGCCAGCAGACCTGGACAGGGAGAGGGGTCTGAGGAGCAGTACTTC
v_call: TRBV7-2; d_call: NA; clone_size: few; j_call: TRBJ1-4; cdr3_aa: CASSLPGGKLFF; cdr3_nt: TGTGCCAGCAGTCTACCCGGGGGAAAACTGTTTTTT
v_call: TRBV29-1; d_call: TRBD2; clone_size: NA; j_call: TRBJ2-5; cdr3_aa: CSVEGLAGQETQYF; cdr3_nt: TGCAGCGTTGAAGGTCTAGCGGGGCAAGAGACCCAGTACTTC
v_call: TRBV9; d_call: TRBD2; clone_size: many; j_call: TRBJ2-5; cdr3_aa: CASSPYSGGPGETQYF; cdr3_nt: TGTGCCAGCAGCCCCTATAGCGGGGGGCCAGGAGAGACCCAGTACTTC
v_call: TRBV20-1; d_call: NA; clone_size: NA; j_call: TRBJ2-5; cdr3_aa: CSARSTVQETQYF; cdr3_nt: TGCAGTGCTAGATCGACAGTTCAAGAGACCCAGTACTTC
v_call: TRBV5-1; d_call: NA; clone_size: many; j_call: TRBJ2-3; cdr3_aa: CASRVESGDTDTQYF; cdr3_nt: TGCGCCAGCAGAGTGGAATCAGGCGACACAGATACGCAGTATTTT
v_call: TRBV4-3; d_call: NA; clone_size: few; j_call: TRBJ1-3; cdr3_aa: CASSQVPRGATGFGNTIYF; cdr3_nt: TGCGCCAGCAGCCAAGTTCCCCGGGGGGCCACAGGGTTTGGAAACACCATATATTTT
v_call: TRBV4-2; d_call: NA; clone_size: many; j_call: TRBJ1-3; cdr3_aa: CASSQDRTAGNTIYF; cdr3_nt: TGTGCCAGCAGCCAAGACCGGACAGCTGGAAACACCATATATTTT
v_call: TRBV20-1; d_call: TRBD2; clone_size: few; j_call: TRBJ2-3; cdr3_aa: CSAPTSGGATDTQYF; cdr3_nt: TGCAGTGCGCCCACTAGCGGGGGGGCGACAGATACGCAGTATTTT
v_call: TRBV5-1; d_call: NA; clone_size: NA; j_call: TRBJ2-3; cdr3_aa: CASSIGADTQYF; cdr3_nt: TGCGCCAGCAGCATTGGGGCAGATACGCAGTATTTT
v_call: TRBV7-2; d_call: NA; clone_size: few; j_call: TRBJ2-1; cdr3_aa: CASSRRGEQFF; cdr3_nt: TGTGCCAGCAGTCGTCGGGGTGAGCAGTTCTTC
v_call: TRBV7-6; d_call: NA; clone_size: few; j_call: TRBJ2-3; cdr3_aa: CASSATVRGPDTQYF; cdr3_nt: TGTGCCAGCAGCGCTACAGTTCGGGGGCCAGATACGCAGTATTTT
v_call: TRBV7-8; d_call: NA; clone_size: NA; j_call: TRBJ2-6; cdr3_aa: CASSSPGTADSGANVLTF; cdr3_nt: TGTGCCAGCAGCTCCCCCGGGACGGCAGACTCTGGGGCCAACGTCCTGACTTTC
v_call: TRBV11-2; d_call: TRBD2; clone_size: few; j_call: TRBJ2-4; cdr3_aa: CASSREGLAKNIQYF; cdr3_nt: TGTGCCAGCAGCCGGGAGGGACTAGCCAAAAACATTCAGTACTTC
v_call: TRBV20-1; d_call: TRBD2; clone_size: NA; j_call: TRBJ2-7; cdr3_aa: CSARTSGGRYEQYF; cdr3_nt: TGCAGTGCTAGAACTAGCGGGGGCCGCTACGAGCAGTACTTC
v_call: TRBV24-1; d_call: TRBD2; clone_size: few; j_call: TRBJ2-2; cdr3_aa: CATSRAGDTGELFF; cdr3_nt: TGTGCCACCAGCCGAGCGGGGGACACCGGGGAGCTGTTTTTT
v_call: TRBV4-2; d_call: NA; clone_size: few; j_call: TRBJ2-3; cdr3_aa: CASSQVTPGLDTQYF; cdr3_nt: TGTGCCAGCAGCCAAGTCACCCCGGGTCTGGATACGCAGTATTTT
v_call: TRBV10-3; d_call: TRBD2; clone_size: NA; j_call: TRBJ2-3; cdr3_aa: CATKSGGLGTDTQYF; cdr3_nt: TGTGCCACCAAAAGCGGGGGCCTAGGCACAGATACGCAGTATTTT
v_call: TRBV29-1; d_call: NA; clone_size: NA; j_call: TRBJ2-1; cdr3_aa: CSLRGGAKDEQFF; cdr3_nt: TGCAGCCTGAGGGGGGGGGCCAAGGATGAGCAGTTCTTC
v_call: TRBV21-1; d_call: NA; clone_size: NA; j_call: TRBJ2-3; cdr3_aa: CASSNQGTDTQYF; cdr3_nt: TGTGCCAGCAGCAACCAAGGGACAGATACGCAGTATTTT
v_call: TRBV5-6; d_call: NA; clone_size: NA; j_call: TRBJ2-1; cdr3_aa: CASSLSGHLLDEQFF; cdr3_nt: TGTGCCAGCAGCTTGTCGGGACATCTTTTAGATGAGCAGTTCTTC
v_call: TRBV5-1; d_call: NA; clone_size: NA; j_call: TRBJ2-5; cdr3_aa: CASSLDGQRGETQYF; cdr3_nt: TGCGCCAGCAGCCTCGATGGCCAAAGAGGGGAGACCCAGTACTTC
v_call: TRBV4-2; d_call: NA; clone_size: many; j_call: TRBJ1-2; cdr3_aa: CASSQEQSDYGYTF; cdr3_nt: TGTGCCAGCAGCCAAGAACAGAGTGATTATGGCTACACCTTC
v_call: TRBV12-3/TRBV12-4; d_call: NA; clone_size: few; j_call: TRBJ2-3; cdr3_aa: CASSLETGSDTQYF; cdr3_nt: TGTGCCAGCAGTTTAGAAACAGGGAGCGATACGCAGTATTTT
v_call: TRBV2; d_call: NA; clone_size: few; j_call: TRBJ2-3; cdr3_aa: CASSESSLGDTQYF; cdr3_nt: TGTGCCAGCAGTGAATCGAGTCTGGGGGATACGCAGTATTTT
v_call: TRBV4-1; d_call: NA; clone_size: NA; j_call: TRBJ1-2; cdr3_aa: CASSQPLGSHADLGYTF; cdr3_nt: TGCGCCAGCAGCCAGCCCTTGGGATCTCATGCTGACTTAGGCTACACCTTC
v_call: TRBV6-2/TRBV6-3; d_call: NA; clone_size: NA; j_call: TRBJ1-2; cdr3_aa: CASSYSLSYGYTF; cdr3_nt: TGTGCCAGCAGTTACTCGTTATCCTATGGCTACACCTTC
v_call: TRBV7-2; d_call: NA; clone_size: few; j_call: TRBJ2-1; cdr3_aa: CASSFSSEGEQFF; cdr3_nt: TGTGCCAGCAGCTTCTCTTCGGAGGGTGAGCAGTTCTTC
v_call: TRBV4-3; d_call: NA; clone_size: many; j_call: TRBJ2-2; cdr3_aa: CASSQREPGELFF; cdr3_nt: TGCGCCAGCAGCCAAAGGGAGCCCGGGGAGCTGTTTTTT
v_call: TRBV12-5; d_call: TRBD1; clone_size: NA; j_call: TRBJ1-1; cdr3_aa: CASGLSLPGDREPIFF; cdr3_nt: TGTGCTAGTGGTTTGTCCCTACCTGGGGACAGGGAGCCGATATTCTTT
v_call: TRBV4-2; d_call: NA; clone_size: NA; j_call: TRBJ1-2; cdr3_aa: CASSQDLQQALRGGYGYTF; cdr3_nt: TGTGCCAGCAGCCAAGATCTTCAGCAGGCGTTACGGGGTGGCTATGGCTACACCTTC
v_call: TRBV5-1; d_call: NA; clone_size: few; j_call: TRBJ2-7; cdr3_aa: CASSLQGSYEQYF; cdr3_nt: TGCGCCAGCAGCTTACAGGGTTCCTACGAGCAGTACTTC
v_call: TRBV7-7; d_call: NA; clone_size: few; j_call: TRBJ1-1; cdr3_aa: CASSSRLNTEAFF; cdr3_nt: TGTGCTAGCAGTTCCCGGTTGAACACTGAAGCTTTCTTT
v_call: TRBV6-2/TRBV6-3; d_call: TRBD1; clone_size: few; j_call: TRBJ2-3; cdr3_aa: CAIDPGQGASNTQYF; cdr3_nt: TGTGCCATCGATCCGGGACAGGGGGCTTCAAATACGCAGTATTTT
v_call: TRBV7-6; d_call: NA; clone_size: few; j_call: TRBJ2-5; cdr3_aa: CASSLSWGGQETQYF; cdr3_nt: TGTGCCAGCAGCTTAAGTTGGGGGGGCCAGGAGACCCAGTACTTC
v_call: TRBV4-2; d_call: TRBD2; clone_size: few; j_call: TRBJ2-1; cdr3_aa: CASSPYGLAGGDTYNEQFF; cdr3_nt: TGTGCCAGCAGCCCGTATGGGCTAGCGGGGGGTGATACCTACAATGAGCAGTTCTTC
v_call: TRBV7-2; d_call: NA; clone_size: NA; j_call: TRBJ2-5; cdr3_aa: CASSLIDRGRPQETQYF; cdr3_nt: TGTGCCAGCAGCTTAATCGACCGCGGGCGGCCCCAAGAGACCCAGTACTTC
v_call: TRBV4-1; d_call: TRBD1; clone_size: few; j_call: TRBJ1-2; cdr3_aa: CASSPRDSLSGGYTF; cdr3_nt: TGCGCCAGCAGCCCCCGGGACAGCCTATCGGGGGGCTACACCTTC
v_call: TRBV7-2; d_call: NA; clone_size: many; j_call: TRBJ2-4; cdr3_aa: CASSLGHEDIQYF; cdr3_nt: TGTGCCAGCAGCTTAGGACACGAGGACATTCAGTACTTC
v_call: TRBV6-5; d_call: NA; clone_size: once; j_call: TRBJ1-1; cdr3_aa: CASFFSVNTEAFF; cdr3_nt: TGTGCCAGCTTTTTTTCAGTAAACACTGAAGCTTTCTTT
v_call: TRBV11-2; d_call: TRBD2; clone_size: NA; j_call: TRBJ2-5; cdr3_aa: CASSFLPSGLQETQYF; cdr3_nt: TGTGCCAGCAGCTTTCTTCCTAGCGGGCTACAAGAGACCCAGTACTTC
v_call: TRBV29-1; d_call: NA; clone_size: many; j_call: TRBJ2-2; cdr3_aa: CSVKYHTDGELFF; cdr3_nt: TGCAGCGTTAAATATCACACAGACGGGGAGCTGTTTTTT
v_call: TRBV20-1; d_call: NA; clone_size: few; j_call: TRBJ1-2; cdr3_aa: CSAPQGFTGYTF; cdr3_nt: TGCAGTGCTCCGCAGGGGTTTACGGGCTACACCTTC
v_call: TRBV4-3; d_call: NA; clone_size: NA; j_call: TRBJ1-6; cdr3_aa: CASSSNYNSPLHF; cdr3_nt: TGCGCCAGCAGCTCGAACTATAATTCACCCCTCCACTTT
v_call: TRBV7-6; d_call: NA; clone_size: few; j_call: TRBJ2-5; cdr3_aa: CASSLGLLETQYF; cdr3_nt: TGTGCCAGCAGCTTAGGTTTACTCGAGACCCAGTACTTC
v_call: TRBV7-6; d_call: TRBD1; clone_size: few; j_call: TRBJ2-2; cdr3_aa: CASSQQDRAIPGELFF; cdr3_nt: TGTGCCAGCAGCCAGCAGGACAGGGCGATACCCGGGGAGCTGTTTTTT
v_call: TRBV29-1; d_call: TRBD2; clone_size: few; j_call: TRBJ2-1; cdr3_aa: CSVEDPLLAGENNEQFF; cdr3_nt: TGCAGCGTTGAAGATCCCCTACTAGCGGGGGAGAACAATGAGCAGTTCTTC
v_call: TRBV9; d_call: NA; clone_size: NA; j_call: TRBJ2-7; cdr3_aa: CASSADTGSYEQYF; cdr3_nt: TGTGCCAGCAGCGCCGACACCGGCTCCTACGAGCAGTACTTC
v_call: TRBV5-5; d_call: NA; clone_size: many; j_call: TRBJ2-2; cdr3_aa: CASSLYIGELFF; cdr3_nt: TGTGCCAGCAGCTTGTATATCGGGGAGCTGTTTTTT
v_call: TRBV5-1; d_call: NA; clone_size: NA; j_call: TRBJ2-1; cdr3_aa: CASSFGLGYNEQFF; cdr3_nt: TGCGCCAGCAGCTTTGGGTTGGGGTACAATGAGCAGTTCTTC
v_call: TRBV4-1; d_call: NA; clone_size: few; j_call: TRBJ2-2; cdr3_aa: CASSQEGVGELFF; cdr3_nt: TGCGCCAGCAGCCAAGAAGGGGTCGGGGAGCTGTTTTTT
v_call: TRBV5-1; d_call: NA; clone_size: NA; j_call: TRBJ1-1; cdr3_aa: CASSLAGGGNTEAFF; cdr3_nt: TGCGCCAGCAGCTTGGCCGGAGGAGGGAACACTGAAGCTTTCTTT
v_call: TRBV19; d_call: TRBD2; clone_size: few; j_call: TRBJ2-5; cdr3_aa: CASSIDSAGGGETQYF; cdr3_nt: TGTGCCAGTAGTATAGATTCGGCGGGGGGAGGAGAGACCCAGTACTTC
v_call: TRBV5-1; d_call: NA; clone_size: NA; j_call: TRBJ2-5; cdr3_aa: CASSLGAGKETQYF; cdr3_nt: TGCGCCAGCAGCTTGGGGGCAGGGAAAGAGACCCAGTACTTC